The 9 T cell receptor beta chains reported below all come from one sample, sequenced in a study of TIL therapy for anti-PD-1-resistant metastatic lung cancer. The time point was: pre-treatment sample, taken before nivolumab and TIL therapy. The libraries were made with immunoSEQ v3. The table came from immunoSEQ multiplex PCR; TCRdb's copy has only in-frame clones and leaves some out. The table includes more than 50,000 clones, around 87% detected once. This specimen consisted of blood, obtained at baseline. Receptors originate from a person between 25 and 79 years old with non-small cell lung cancer.

Here the CDR3 DNA reads TGTGCCAGCAGCCAAGCGGGGCTAGCGGGAGTTCGTCCTAGCACAGATACGCAGTATTTT. Translated: CASSQAGLAGVRPSTDTQYF. J is TRBJ2-3 and V is TRBV14, with 10 positions matching TRBD2. Looked up from germline, CDR1 is SGHDN and CDR2 is FVKESK. The CDR3 length is 20 residues. The junction had 13 bases not matched to a gene; V was cut back by 1 base and J by 0 bases.

This clone was counted once. The chain links TRBV30 to TRBJ1-1, with a tentative D call TRBD1 (6 bases). This CDR3 has 12 residues. Trimming shortened V by 2 bases and J by 4 bases, and 8 bases separated the two germline ends. CDR1 is GTSNPN, CDR2 SVGIG, per germline (reference sequence). The CDR3 DNA is TGTGCCTGGAGTAAGGGGGGCACTGAAGCTTTCTTT. Translated: CAWSKGGTEAFF.

V is TRBV19 and J is TRBJ2-1; the D is unclear. Germline V lookup: CDR1 LNHDA, CDR2 SQIVND (reference sequence). This CDR3 is 11 amino acids long. The V gene lost 9 bases and the J gene lost 2 bases, with 5 bases spanning the gap. This CDR3 reads CASETYNEQFF. The CDR3 DNA reads as TGTGCCAGCGAAACCTACAATGAGCAGTTCTTC.

The J gene is TRBJ1-2, the V gene TRBV2, with 7 bases fitting TRBD1. V lost 1 base, J lost 5 bases, and 7 bases stayed unmatched. Germline V lookup: CDR1 SNHLY, CDR2 FYNNEI. The CDR3 contains 15 residues. The CDR3, as DNA: TGTGCCAGCAGTGAAGATGGGACAGCCTCTTATGGCTACACCTTC. It encodes CASSEDGTASYGYTF. Full variable domain (remainder filled in from reference TRBV2 and TRBJ1-2): EPEVTQTPSHQVTQMGQEVILRCVPISNHLYFYWYRQILGQKVEFLVSFYNNEISEKSEIFDDQFSVERPDGSNFTLKIRSTKLEDSAMYFCASSEDGTASYGYTFGSGTRLTVV.

The count of this clone is one. The chain uses TRBV4-1 and TRBJ1-2, with TRBD1 identical over 8 bases. V lost 4 bases to trimming and J lost 4 bases; unmatched junction nucleotides: 2. The length of the CDR3 is 13 residues. Germline V gene sequence: CDR1 MGHRA, CDR2 YSYEKL. The CDR3 protein is CASSPGQAYGYTF. The CDR3 DNA sequence: TGCGCCAGCAGCCCGGGACAGGCCTATGGCTACACCTTC.

This clone appeared once. The chain employs TRBV9 and TRBJ2-1; the D is unclear. There are 13 residues in the CDR3. Germline CDR1 reads SGDLS; CDR2 reads YYNGEE. V was clipped by 1 base and J by 9 bases, with 11 bases between them. The CDR3 reads CASSVSPKVEQFF. CDR3 DNA sequence: TGTGCCAGCAGCGTATCTCCCAAAGTTGAGCAGTTCTTC.

The chain carries TRBV6-6 and TRBJ2-7; 8 bases are shared with TRBD2. Germline CDR1 MNHNY, CDR2 SVGAGI (reference sequence). J lost 6 bases, V lost 7 bases, and 17 bases had no gene match. The CDR3 runs 16 residues. CDR3 bases: TGTGCCAGCACCTTGAGAGACCTGGCTAGCGGGCCCGAGCAGTACTTC. Translated, it gives CASTLRDLASGPEQYF.

In DNA, the CDR3 is TGTGCCAGCACCCGCGGGAGGGCCAGTGATACGCAGTATTTT. Amino acids: CASTRGRASDTQYF. The chain employs TRBV6-5 and TRBJ2-3; the match to TRBD2 covers 9 bases. V gave up 7 bases and J gave up 6 bases; unmatched junction bases: 8. Germline V gene lookup returns CDR1 MNHEY and CDR2 SVGAGI. The CDR3 spans 14 residues.

The chain is built from TRBV15 and TRBJ2-6, with D perhaps given as TRBD1 or TRBD2 (6 bases each). Trimming took 8 bases from V and 1 from J, leaving 18 bases between them. The CDR3 contains 17 residues. The germline CDR1 and CDR2 sequences are LNHNV and YYDKDF (reference sequence). CDR3 region: CATSGAALLSGANVLTF. The DNA of the CDR3 is TGTGCCACCTCGGGGGCAGCCCTACTATCTGGGGCCAACGTCCTGACTTTC.